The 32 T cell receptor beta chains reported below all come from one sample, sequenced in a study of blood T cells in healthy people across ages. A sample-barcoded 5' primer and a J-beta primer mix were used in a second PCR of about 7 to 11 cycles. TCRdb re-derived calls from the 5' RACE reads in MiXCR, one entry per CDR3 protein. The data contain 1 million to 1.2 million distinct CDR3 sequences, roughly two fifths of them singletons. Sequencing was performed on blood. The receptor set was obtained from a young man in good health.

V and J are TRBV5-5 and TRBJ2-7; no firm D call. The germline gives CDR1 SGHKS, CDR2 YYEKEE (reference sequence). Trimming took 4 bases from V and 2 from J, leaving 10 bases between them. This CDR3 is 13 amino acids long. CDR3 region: CASSTLDTYEQYF. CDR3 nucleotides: TGTGCCAGCAGCACCTTAGACACCTACGAGCAGTACTTC.

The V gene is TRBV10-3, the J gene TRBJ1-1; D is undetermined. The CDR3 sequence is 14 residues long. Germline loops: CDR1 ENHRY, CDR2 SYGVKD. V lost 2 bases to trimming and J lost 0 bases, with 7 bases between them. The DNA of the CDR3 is TGTGCCATCAGTGAGCCCCCTATGAACACTGAAGCTTTCTTT. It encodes CAISEPPMNTEAFF.

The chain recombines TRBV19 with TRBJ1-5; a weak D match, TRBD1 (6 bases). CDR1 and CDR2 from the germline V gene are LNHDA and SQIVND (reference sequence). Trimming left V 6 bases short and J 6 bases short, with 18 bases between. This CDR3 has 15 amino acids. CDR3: CASSPRGAGGQPQHF. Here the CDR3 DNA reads TGTGCCAGTAGCCCACGGGGGGCTGGTGGTCAGCCCCAGCATTTT.

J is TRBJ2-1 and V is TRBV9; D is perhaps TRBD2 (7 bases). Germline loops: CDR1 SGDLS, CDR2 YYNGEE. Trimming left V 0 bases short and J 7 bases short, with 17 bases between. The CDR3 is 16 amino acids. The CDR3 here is CASSVDAAGAGNEQFF. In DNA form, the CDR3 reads TGTGCCAGCAGCGTAGACGCGGCGGGGGCGGGAAATGAGCAGTTCTTC.

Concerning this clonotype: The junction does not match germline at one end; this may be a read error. The CDR3 region is CAISSRLAYNEQFF. In nucleotides, the CDR3 is TGTGCCATCAGCTCCCGATTAGCCTACAATGAGCAGTTCTTC. The V call is TRBV7-2, the J call TRBJ2-1; D gene uncertain. CDR1 and CDR2 from the germline V gene are SGHTA and FQGNSA. CDR3 size: 14 residues.

CDR3 bases: TGTGCCAGCAGCTTGAGTATCGGTCGTGATGAAGCTTTCTTT. Protein product: CASSLSIGRDEAFF. The chain couples TRBV7-9 to TRBJ1-1; unclear D gene. Germline lookup yields CDR1 SEHNR and CDR2 FQNEAQ (reference sequence). V lost 3 bases to trimming and J lost 7 bases, with 15 bases between them. The CDR3 consists of 14 residues.

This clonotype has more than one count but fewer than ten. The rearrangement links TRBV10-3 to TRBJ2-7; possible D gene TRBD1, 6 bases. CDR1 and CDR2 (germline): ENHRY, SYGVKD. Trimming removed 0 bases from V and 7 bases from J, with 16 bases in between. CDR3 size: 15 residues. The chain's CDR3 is CAISESRGLGDEQYF. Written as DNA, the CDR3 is TGTGCCATCAGTGAGTCGAGGGGGTTGGGTGATGAGCAGTACTTC.

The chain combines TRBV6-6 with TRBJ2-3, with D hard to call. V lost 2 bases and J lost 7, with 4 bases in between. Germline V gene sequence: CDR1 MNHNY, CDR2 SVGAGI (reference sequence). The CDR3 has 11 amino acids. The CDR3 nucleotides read TGTGCCAGCAGTTACCTTCATACGCAGTATTTT. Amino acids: CASSYLHTQYF.

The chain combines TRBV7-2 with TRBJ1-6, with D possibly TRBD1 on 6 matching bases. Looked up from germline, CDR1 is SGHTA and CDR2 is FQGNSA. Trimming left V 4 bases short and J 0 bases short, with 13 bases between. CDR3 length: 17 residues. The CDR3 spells CASSSIDRNSYNSPLHF. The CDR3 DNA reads TGTGCCAGCAGCTCAATTGACAGGAACTCCTATAATTCACCCCTCCACTTT.

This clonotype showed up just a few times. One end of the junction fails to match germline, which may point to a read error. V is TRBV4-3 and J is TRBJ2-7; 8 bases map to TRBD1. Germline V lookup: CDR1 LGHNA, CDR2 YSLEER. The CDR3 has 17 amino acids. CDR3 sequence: CANSQGGTGTLFYEQYF. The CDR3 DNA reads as TGCGCCAACAGCCAAGGGGGGACAGGAACCTTGTTCTACGAGCAGTACTTC.

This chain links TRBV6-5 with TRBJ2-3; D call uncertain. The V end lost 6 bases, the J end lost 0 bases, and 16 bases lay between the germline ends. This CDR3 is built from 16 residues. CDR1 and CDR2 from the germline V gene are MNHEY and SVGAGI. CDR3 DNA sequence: TGTGCCAGCAGCCAAACAGAAACGTCTAGCACAGATACGCAGTATTTT. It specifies CASSQTETSSTDTQYF.

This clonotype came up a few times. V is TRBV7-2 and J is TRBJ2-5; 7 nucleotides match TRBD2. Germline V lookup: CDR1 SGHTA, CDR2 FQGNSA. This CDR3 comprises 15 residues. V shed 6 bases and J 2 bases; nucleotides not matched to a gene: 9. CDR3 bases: TGTGCCAGCAGGCAAGGAACTAGCGCTCAAGAGACCCAGTACTTC. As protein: CASRQGTSAQETQYF.

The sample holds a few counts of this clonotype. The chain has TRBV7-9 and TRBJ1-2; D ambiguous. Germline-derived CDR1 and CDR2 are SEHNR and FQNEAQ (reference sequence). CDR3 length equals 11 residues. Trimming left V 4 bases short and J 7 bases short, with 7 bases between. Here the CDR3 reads CASSSEVGYTF. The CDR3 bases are TGTGCCAGCAGCTCAGAAGTTGGCTACACCTTC.

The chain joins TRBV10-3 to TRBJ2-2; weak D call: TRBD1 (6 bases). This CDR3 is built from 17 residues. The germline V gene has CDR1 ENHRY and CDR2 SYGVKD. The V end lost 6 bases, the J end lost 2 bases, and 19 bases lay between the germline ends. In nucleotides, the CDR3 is TGTGCCATCAGGACCTCATCCGGGACAACCAACACCGGGGAGCTGTTTTTT. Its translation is CAIRTSSGTTNTGELFF.

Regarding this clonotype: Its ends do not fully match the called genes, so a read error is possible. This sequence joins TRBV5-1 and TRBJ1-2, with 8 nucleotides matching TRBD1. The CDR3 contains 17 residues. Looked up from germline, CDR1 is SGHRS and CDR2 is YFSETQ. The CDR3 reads CASTLSGQDVSNYGYTF. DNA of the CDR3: TGCGCCAGCACCTTGTCGGGACAGGATGTCTCTAACTATGGCTACACCTTC.

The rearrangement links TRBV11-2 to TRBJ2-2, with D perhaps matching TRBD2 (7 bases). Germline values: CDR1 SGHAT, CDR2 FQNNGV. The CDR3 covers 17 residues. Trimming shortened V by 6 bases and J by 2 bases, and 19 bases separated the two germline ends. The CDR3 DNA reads TGTGCCAGCAGACAACCGGGGGGCCGGATCAACACCGGGGAGCTGTTTTTT. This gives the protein CASRQPGGRINTGELFF.

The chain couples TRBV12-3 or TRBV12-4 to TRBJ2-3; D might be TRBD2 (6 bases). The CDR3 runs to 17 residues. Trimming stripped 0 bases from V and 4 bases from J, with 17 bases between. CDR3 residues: CASSLAVSGLNADTQYF. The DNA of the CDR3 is TGTGCCAGCAGTTTAGCGGTCTCGGGACTTAACGCAGATACGCAGTATTTT.

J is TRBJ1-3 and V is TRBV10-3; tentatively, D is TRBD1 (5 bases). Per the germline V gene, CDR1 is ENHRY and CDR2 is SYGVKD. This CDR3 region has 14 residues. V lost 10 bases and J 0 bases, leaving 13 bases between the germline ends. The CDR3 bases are TGTGCCACAGGGTTACCACGCTCTGGAAACACCATATATTTT. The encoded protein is CATGLPRSGNTIYF.

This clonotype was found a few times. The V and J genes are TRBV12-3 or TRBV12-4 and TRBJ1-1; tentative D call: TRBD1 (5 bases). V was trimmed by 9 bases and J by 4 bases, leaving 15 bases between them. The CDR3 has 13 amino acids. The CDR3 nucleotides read TGTGCCAGTCATCTTACGGGGGGCACTGAAGCTTTCTTT. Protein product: CASHLTGGTEAFF.

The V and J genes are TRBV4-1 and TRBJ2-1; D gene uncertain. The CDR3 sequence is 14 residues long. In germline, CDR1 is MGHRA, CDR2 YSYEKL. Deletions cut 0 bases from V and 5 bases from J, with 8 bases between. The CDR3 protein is CASSQEVRNNEQFF. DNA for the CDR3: TGCGCCAGCAGCCAAGAGGTACGGAACAATGAGCAGTTCTTC.

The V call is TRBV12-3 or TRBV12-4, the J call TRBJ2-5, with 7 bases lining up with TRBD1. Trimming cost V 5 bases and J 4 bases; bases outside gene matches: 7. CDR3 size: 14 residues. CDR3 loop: CASSATGLGETQYF. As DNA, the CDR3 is TGTGCCAGCAGTGCGACAGGGTTAGGAGAGACCCAGTACTTC.

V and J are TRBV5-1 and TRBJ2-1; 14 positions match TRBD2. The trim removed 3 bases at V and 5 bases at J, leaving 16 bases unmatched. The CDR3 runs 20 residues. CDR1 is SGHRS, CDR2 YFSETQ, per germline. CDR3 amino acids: CASSSRETSGGVFTHNEQFF. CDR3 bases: TGCGCCAGCAGCTCAAGGGAGACTAGCGGGGGGGTTTTTACCCACAATGAGCAGTTCTTC.

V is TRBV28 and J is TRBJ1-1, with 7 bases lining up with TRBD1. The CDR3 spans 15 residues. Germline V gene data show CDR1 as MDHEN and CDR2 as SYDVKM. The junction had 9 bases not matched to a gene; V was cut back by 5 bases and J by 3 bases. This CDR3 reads CASSSAPGGDTEAFF. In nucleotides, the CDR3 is TGTGCCAGCAGTAGTGCCCCAGGGGGTGACACTGAAGCTTTCTTT.

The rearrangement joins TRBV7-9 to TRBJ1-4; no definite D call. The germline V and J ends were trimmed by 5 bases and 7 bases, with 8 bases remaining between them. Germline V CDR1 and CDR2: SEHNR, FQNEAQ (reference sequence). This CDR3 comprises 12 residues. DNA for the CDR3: TGTGCCAGCAGCCAGCGGAGTGAAAAACTGTTTTTT. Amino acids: CASSQRSEKLFF.

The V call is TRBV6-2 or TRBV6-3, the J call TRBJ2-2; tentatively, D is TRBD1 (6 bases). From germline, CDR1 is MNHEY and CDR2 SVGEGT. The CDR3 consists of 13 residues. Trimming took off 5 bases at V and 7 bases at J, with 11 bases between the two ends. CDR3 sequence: CASSAQGVGELFF. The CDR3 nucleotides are TGTGCCAGCAGTGCACAGGGAGTCGGGGAGCTGTTTTTT.

The CDR3 spells CSVALGDTEAFF. The CDR3 region has the DNA TGCAGCGTGGCCCTAGGGGACACTGAAGCTTTCTTT. V usage is TRBV29-1 and J usage is TRBJ1-1; possible D gene TRBD1, 5 bases. The V and J ends lost 6 bases and 3 bases respectively, with 11 bases between them. CDR3 length equals 12 residues. The germline V gene has CDR1 SQVTM and CDR2 ANQGSEA.

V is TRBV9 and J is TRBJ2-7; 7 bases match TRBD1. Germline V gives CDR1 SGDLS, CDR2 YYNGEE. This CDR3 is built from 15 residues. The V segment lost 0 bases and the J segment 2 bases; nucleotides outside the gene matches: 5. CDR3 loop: CASSVGAGGTYEQYF. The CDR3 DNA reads TGTGCCAGCAGCGTAGGGGCAGGGGGAACCTACGAGCAGTACTTC.

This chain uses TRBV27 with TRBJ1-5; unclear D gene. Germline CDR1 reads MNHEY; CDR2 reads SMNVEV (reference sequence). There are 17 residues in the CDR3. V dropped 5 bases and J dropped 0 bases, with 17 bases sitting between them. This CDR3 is CASSPKAYDLSNQPQHF. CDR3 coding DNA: TGTGCCAGCAGTCCCAAAGCGTATGACCTTAGCAATCAGCCCCAGCATTTT.

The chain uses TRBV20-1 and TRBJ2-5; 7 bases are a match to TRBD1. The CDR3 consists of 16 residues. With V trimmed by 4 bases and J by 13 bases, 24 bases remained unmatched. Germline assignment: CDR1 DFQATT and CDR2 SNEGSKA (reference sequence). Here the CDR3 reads CSATPLPGQSNYERYF. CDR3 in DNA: TGCAGTGCTACACCTCTACCGGGACAGAGCAACTACGAGCGGTACTTC.

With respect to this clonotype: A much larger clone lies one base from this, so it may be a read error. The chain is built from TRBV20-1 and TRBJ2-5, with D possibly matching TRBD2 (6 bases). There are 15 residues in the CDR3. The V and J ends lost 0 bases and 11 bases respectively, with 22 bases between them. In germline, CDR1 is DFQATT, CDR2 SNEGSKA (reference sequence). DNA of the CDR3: TGCAGTGCTAGAGATCGGCAAAAATCCTTCCGGGAGCAGTACTTC. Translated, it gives CSARDRQKSFREQYF.

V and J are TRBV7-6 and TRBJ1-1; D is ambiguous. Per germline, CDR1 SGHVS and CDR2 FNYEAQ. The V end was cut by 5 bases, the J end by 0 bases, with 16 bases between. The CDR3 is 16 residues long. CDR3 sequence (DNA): TGTGCCAGCAGCCCCCCAGGTGGGAGAATGAACACTGAAGCTTTCTTT. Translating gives CASSPPGGRMNTEAFF.

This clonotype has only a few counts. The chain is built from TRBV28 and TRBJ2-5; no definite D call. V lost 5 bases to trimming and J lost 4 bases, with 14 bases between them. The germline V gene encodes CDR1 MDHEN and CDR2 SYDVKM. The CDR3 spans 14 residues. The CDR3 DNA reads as TGTGCCAGCAGTAACTCGGCAGTTGGAGAGACCCAGTACTTC. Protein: CASSNSAVGETQYF.